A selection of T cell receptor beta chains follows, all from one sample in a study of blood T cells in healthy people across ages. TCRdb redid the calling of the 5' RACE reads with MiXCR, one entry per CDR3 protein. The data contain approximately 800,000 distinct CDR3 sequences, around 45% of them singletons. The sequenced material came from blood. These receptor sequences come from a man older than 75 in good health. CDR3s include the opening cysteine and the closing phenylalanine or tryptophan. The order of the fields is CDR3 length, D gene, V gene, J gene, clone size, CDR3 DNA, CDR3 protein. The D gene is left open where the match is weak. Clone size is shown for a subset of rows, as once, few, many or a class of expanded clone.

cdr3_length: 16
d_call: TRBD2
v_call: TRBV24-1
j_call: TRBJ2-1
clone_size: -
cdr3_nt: TGTGCCACCAGTGACCCACCCACTAGCGGGAGGAATGAGCAGTTCTTC
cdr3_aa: CATSDPPTSGRNEQFF

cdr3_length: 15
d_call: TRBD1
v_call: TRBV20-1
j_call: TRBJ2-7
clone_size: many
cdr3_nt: TGCAGTGCTAGAGATGCGGGACAGGGTGGCTACGAGCAGTACTTC
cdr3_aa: CSARDAGQGGYEQYF

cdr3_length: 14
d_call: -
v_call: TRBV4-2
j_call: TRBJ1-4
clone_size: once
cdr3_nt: TGTGCCAGCAGCCAAAGACAGTCTAATGAAAAACTGTTTTTT
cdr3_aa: CASSQRQSNEKLFF

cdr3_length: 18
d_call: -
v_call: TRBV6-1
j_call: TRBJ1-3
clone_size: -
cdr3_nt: TGTGCCAGCACTCGAAAGATACAGCCCGGACCCTCTGGAAACACCATATATTTT
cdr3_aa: CASTRKIQPGPSGNTIYF

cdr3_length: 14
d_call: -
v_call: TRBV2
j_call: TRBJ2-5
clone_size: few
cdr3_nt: TGTGCCAGCAGTGTGTCGGTTCCAAGAGAGACCCAGTACTTC
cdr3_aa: CASSVSVPRETQYF

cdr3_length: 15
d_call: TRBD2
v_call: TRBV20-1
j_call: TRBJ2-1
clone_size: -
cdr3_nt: TGCAGTGCTCAAGACCGACTAGCGTGGGTTGATGAGCAGTTCTTC
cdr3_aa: CSAQDRLAWVDEQFF

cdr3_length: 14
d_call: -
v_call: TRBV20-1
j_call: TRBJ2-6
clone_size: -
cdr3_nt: TGCAGTTGCTCCGAGGCGTCTGGGGCCAACGTCCTGACTTTC
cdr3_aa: CSCSEASGANVLTF

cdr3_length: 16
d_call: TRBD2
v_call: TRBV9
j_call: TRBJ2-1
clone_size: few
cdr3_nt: TGTGCCAGCAGCGTAGCTGGCGGGGGGACCTACAATGAGCAGTTCTTC
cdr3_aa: CASSVAGGGTYNEQFF

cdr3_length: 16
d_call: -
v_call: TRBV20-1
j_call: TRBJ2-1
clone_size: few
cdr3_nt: TGCAGTGCCCTGGCCGAGGGAATTCTCTCCTACAATGAGCAGTTCTTC
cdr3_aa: CSALAEGILSYNEQFF

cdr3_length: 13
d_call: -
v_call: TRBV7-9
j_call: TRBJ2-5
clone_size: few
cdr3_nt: TGTGCCAGCAGCCTCTCCCCAGAAGAGACCCAGTACTTC
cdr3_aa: CASSLSPEETQYF

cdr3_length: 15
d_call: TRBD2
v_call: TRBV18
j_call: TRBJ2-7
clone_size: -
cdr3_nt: TGTGCCAGCTCACCAGGTATAGCGGGGTCCTACGAGCAGTACTTC
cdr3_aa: CASSPGIAGSYEQYF

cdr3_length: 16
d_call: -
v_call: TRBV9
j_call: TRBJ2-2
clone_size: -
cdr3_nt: TGTGCCAGCAGCGAAAGGACAGCCGCGAACACCGGGAAGCTGTTTTTT
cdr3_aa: CASSERTAANTGKLFF

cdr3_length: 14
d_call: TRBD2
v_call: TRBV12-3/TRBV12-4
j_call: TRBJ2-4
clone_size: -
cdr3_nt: TGTGCCAGCAGTAATAGCGGGAGGGCCGGTGAGCAGTACTTC
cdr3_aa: CASSNSGRAGEQYF

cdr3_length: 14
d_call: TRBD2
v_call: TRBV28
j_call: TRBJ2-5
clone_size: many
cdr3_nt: TGTGCCAGCAGTTTGGGCGGGGGACAAGAGACCCAGTACTTC
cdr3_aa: CASSLGGGQETQYF

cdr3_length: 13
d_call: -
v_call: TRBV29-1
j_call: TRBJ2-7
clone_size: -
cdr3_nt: TGCAGCGTTGGTTCAGGGAGCTCCTACGAGCAGTACTTC
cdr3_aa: CSVGSGSSYEQYF

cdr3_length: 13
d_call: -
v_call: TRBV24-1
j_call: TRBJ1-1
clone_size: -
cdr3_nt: TGTGCCGCCAGCCCCGGGGGGTTCACTGAAGCTTTCTTT
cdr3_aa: CAASPGGFTEAFF

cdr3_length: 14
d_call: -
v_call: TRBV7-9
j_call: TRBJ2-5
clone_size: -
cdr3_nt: TGTGCCAGCAGCATGGACGTCTATATGGAGACCCAGTACTTC
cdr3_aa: CASSMDVYMETQYF

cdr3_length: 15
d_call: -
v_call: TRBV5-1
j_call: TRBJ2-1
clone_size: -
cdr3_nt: TGCGCCAGCAGCTTCCGACTAGGAAACAACAATGAGCAGTTCTTC
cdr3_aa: CASSFRLGNNNEQFF

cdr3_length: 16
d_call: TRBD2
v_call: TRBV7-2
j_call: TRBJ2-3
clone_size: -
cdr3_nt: TGTGCCAGCAGCTTTCGGACTAGCGGGACCATGGGAAAGCAGTATTTT
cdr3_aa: CASSFRTSGTMGKQYF

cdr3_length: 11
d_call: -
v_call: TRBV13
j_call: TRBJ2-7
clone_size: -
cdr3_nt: TGTGCCAGCAGCTTACAGGTCGAGCAGTACTTC
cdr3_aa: CASSLQVEQYF

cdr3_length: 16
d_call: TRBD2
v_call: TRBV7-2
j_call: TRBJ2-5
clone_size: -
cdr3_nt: TGTGCCAGTGAGGGACTAGCGGGCCCTGGACAGGAGACCCAGTACTTC
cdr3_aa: CASEGLAGPGQETQYF

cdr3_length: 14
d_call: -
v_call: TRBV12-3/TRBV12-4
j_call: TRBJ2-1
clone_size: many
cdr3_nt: TGTGCCAGCAGTTTAAGGGGGGGATACAATGAGCAGTTCTTC
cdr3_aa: CASSLRGGYNEQFF

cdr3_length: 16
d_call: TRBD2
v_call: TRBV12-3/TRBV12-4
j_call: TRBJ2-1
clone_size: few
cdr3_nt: TGTGCCAGCAGTCCGGGGACTAGCGGGTATAACAATGAGCAGTTCTTC
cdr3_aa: CASSPGTSGYNNEQFF

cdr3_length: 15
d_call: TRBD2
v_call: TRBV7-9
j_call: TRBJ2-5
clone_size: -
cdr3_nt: TGTGCCAGCAGCTATACTCTGACTAGCTCAAAGACCCAGTACTTC
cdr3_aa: CASSYTLTSSKTQYF

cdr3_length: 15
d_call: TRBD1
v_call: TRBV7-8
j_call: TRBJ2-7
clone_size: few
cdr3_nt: TGTGCCAGCAGCTTGCACAGGGGACCCTCCTACGAGCAGTACTTC
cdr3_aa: CASSLHRGPSYEQYF

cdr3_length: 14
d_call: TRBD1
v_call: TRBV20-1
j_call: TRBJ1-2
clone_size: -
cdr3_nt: TGCAGTGCTAGTCAGGGGGCTTTCGACGATGGCTACACCTTC
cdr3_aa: CSASQGAFDDGYTF

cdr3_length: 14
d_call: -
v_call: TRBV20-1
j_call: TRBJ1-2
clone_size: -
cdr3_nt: TGCAGTGCTAGTGAATTCTCAGGAATCTATGGCTACACCTTC
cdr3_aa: CSASEFSGIYGYTF

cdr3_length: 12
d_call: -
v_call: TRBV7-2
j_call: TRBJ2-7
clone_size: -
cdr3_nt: TGTGCCAGCAGCGAGACTAGAGGCGAGCAGTACTTC
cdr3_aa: CASSETRGEQYF